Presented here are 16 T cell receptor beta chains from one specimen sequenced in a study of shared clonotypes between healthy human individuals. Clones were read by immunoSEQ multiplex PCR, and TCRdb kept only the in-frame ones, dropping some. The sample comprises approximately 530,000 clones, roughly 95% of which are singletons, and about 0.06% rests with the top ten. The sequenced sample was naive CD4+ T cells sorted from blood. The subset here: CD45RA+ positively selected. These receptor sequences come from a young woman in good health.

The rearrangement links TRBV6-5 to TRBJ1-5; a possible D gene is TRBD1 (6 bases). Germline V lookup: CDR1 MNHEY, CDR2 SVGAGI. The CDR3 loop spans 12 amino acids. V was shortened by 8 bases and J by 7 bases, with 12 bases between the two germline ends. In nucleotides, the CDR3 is TGTGCCAGCGGAATGGGGGCCCAGCCCCAGCATTTT. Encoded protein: CASGMGAQPQHF.

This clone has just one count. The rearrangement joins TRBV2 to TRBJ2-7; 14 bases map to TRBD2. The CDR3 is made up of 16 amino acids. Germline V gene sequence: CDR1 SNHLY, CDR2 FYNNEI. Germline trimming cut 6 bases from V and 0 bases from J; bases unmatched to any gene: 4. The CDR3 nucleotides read TGTGCCAGCAGGGACGGGACTAGCGGGAGCTCCTACGAGCAGTACTTC. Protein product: CASRDGTSGSSYEQYF.

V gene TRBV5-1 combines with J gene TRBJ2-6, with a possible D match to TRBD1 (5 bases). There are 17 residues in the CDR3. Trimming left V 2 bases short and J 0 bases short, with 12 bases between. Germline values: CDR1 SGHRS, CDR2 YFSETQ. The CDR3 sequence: CASSFSTAPSGANVLTF. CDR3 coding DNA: TGCGCCAGCAGCTTTTCGACAGCTCCCTCTGGGGCCAACGTCCTGACTTTC.

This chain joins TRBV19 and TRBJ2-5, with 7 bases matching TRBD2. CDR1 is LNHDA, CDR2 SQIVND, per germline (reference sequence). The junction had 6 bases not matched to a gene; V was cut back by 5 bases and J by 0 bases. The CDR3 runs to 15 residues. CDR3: CASSPPSGYQETQYF. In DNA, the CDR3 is TGTGCCAGTAGTCCTCCTAGCGGTTACCAAGAGACCCAGTACTTC.

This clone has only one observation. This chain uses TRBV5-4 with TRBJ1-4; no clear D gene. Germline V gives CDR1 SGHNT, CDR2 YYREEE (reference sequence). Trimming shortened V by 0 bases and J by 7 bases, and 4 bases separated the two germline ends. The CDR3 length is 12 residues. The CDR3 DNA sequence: TGTGCCAGCAGCTTGGAGAGTGAAAAACTGTTTTTT. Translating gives CASSLESEKLFF.

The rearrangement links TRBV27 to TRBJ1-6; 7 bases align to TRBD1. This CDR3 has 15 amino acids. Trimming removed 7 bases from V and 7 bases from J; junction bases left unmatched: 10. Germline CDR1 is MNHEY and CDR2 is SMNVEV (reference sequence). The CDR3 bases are TGTGCCAGCACCCAAACGACAGGGAGGAATTCACCCCTCCACTTT. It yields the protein CASTQTTGRNSPLHF.

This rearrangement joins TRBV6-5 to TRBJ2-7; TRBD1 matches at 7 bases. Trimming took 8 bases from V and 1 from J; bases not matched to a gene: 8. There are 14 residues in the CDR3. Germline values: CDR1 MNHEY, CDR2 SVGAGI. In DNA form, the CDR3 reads TGTGCCAGCCTGTCCCCAGGGGGATCCTACGAGCAGTACTTC. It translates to CASLSPGGSYEQYF.

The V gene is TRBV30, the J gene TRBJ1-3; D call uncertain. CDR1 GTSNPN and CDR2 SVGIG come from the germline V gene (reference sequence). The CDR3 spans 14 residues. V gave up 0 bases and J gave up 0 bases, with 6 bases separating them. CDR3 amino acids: CAWSVQLSGNTIYF. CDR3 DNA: TGTGCCTGGAGTGTTCAGCTCTCTGGAAACACCATATATTTT.

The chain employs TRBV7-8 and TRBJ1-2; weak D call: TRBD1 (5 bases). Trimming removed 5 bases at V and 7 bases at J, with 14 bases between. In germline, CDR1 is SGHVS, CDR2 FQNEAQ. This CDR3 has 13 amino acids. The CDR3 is CASSDNRDLGYTF. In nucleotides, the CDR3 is TGTGCCAGCAGCGACAATCGGGACCTTGGCTACACCTTC.

The CDR3 is CASSLDRGVEQFF. The CDR3 region has the DNA TGTGCCAGCAGCCTGGACAGGGGGGTTGAGCAGTTCTTC. This chain joins TRBV5-6 and TRBJ2-1; TRBD1 aligns across 10 bases. This CDR3 spans 13 amino acids. The germline gives CDR1 SGHDT, CDR2 YYEEEE. V shed 4 bases, J shed 9 bases, and the junction held 4 bases outside the gene matches.

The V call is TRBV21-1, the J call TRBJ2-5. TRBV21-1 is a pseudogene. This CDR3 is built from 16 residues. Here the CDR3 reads CASSKGGAGPQETQYF. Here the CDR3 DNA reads TGTGCCAGCAGCAAAGGGGGGGCCGGGCCCCAAGAGACCCAGTACTTC.

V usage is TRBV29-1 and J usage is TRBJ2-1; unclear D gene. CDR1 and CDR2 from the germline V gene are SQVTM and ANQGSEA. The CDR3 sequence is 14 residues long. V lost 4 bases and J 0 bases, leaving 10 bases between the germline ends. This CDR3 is CSVGAENSYNEQFF. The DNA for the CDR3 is TGCAGCGTTGGGGCGGAGAACTCCTACAATGAGCAGTTCTTC.

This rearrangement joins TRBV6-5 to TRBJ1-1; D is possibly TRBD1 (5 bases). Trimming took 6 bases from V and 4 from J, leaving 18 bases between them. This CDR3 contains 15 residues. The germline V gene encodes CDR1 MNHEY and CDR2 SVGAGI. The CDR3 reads CASSPGPGPGTEAFF. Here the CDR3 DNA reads TGTGCCAGCAGCCCAGGGCCGGGTCCGGGCACTGAAGCTTTCTTT.

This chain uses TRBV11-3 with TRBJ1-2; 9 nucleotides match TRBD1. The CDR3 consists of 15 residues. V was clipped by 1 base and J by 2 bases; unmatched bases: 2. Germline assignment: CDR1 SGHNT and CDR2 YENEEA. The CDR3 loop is CASSLGTGGNYGYTF. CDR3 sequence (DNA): TGTGCCAGCAGCTTAGGCACAGGGGGCAACTATGGCTACACCTTC.

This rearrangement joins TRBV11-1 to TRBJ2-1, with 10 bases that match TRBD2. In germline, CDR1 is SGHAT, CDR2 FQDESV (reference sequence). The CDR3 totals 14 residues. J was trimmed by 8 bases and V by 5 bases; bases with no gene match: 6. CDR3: CASSKAGGSYEQFF. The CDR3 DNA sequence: TGTGCCAGCAGCAAAGCGGGAGGGTCATATGAGCAGTTCTTC.

CDR3 amino acids: CASRRMTGGGYGYTF. The CDR3 bases are TGTGCCAGTAGAAGGATGACAGGGGGCGGCTATGGCTACACCTTC. The V and J genes are TRBV19 and TRBJ1-2, with 10 bases aligning to TRBD1. Trimming cost V 6 bases and J 4 bases; bases outside gene matches: 8. The CDR3 runs 15 residues. The germline gives CDR1 LNHDA, CDR2 SQIVND (reference sequence).